In this sample, the clone carrying this TCR beta chain turned up a few times. As yet, its antigen is unknown. This entry is derived from a study of early T cells in non-severe SARS-CoV-2 infection. Looking at the study overall: Chains were not paired, and sequencing was done on bulk RNA from unsorted whole blood. General observations from the study: Database matching using VDJdb favored anti-spike CD8 responses, with private and CD4 specificities left missing.

Individual cDNA molecules carried attached unique molecular identifiers. TCRdb processed the 5' RACE reads anew with MiXCR; each CDR3 protein has one entry. The table has tens of thousands of distinct CDR3 sequences, roughly 6% seen once; the top ten hold 6.5% to 9%. Deletions cut 2 bases from V and 10 bases from J, with 21 bases between. The CDR3 extends over 16 amino acids. Germline CDR1 is MRHNA and CDR2 is SNTAGT. The chain employs TRBV6-4 and TRBJ2-1, with a possible D match to TRBD2 (5 bases). The receptor was isolated from an adult who was a healthcare worker with PCR-confirmed SARS-CoV-2 infection or an uninfected control (not recorded which). The sample comprised whole blood. CDR3 region: CASSDTQSSLGGEQFF. Written as DNA, the CDR3 is TGTGCCAGCAGTGACACCCAGTCTAGCTTAGGTGGAGAGCAGTTCTTC.